These 25 T cell receptor beta chains were sequenced from one sample in a study of Graves' ophthalmopathy and Graves' hyperthyroidism. RNA transcripts yielded amplified TCR beta CDR3 regions. Scientists carried out first-round RT-PCR using HTBI primers and then a second-round multiplex PCR. TCRdb re-called the multiplex PCR reads through MiXCR, storing one row per CDR3 protein. Seen here are 210,000 or so distinct CDR3 sequences, just under 30% observed once, and the top ten hold 9.1%. Source material: peripheral blood. Receptors originate from a man in his fifties with Graves' ophthalmopathy.

The chain combines TRBV15 with TRBJ1-2; D is unresolved. The germline V gene has CDR1 LNHNV and CDR2 YYDKDF (reference sequence). The length of the CDR3 is 14 residues. The V end was cut by 1 base, the J end by 3 bases, with 9 bases between. The CDR3 loop reads CATSRVRTDYGYTF. The CDR3 DNA sequence: TGTGCCACCAGCAGAGTTCGGACGGACTATGGCTACACCTTC.

The chain joins TRBV6-2 or TRBV6-3 to TRBJ2-7; D perhaps matches TRBD1 (5 bases). Germline V gene sequence: CDR1 MNHEY, CDR2 SVGEGT. The V end lost 8 bases, the J end lost 3 bases, and 14 bases lay between the germline ends. The length of the CDR3 is 13 residues. CDR3 sequence (DNA): TGTGCCAGCCAACAGGTAGACCTCTACGAGCAGTACTTC. Encoded protein: CASQQVDLYEQYF.

This clonotype came up many times. The rearrangement uses TRBV5-1 and TRBJ2-5, with no clear D. Trimming stripped 2 bases from V and 4 bases from J, with 6 bases between. The CDR3 covers 12 residues. Germline values: CDR1 SGHRS, CDR2 YFSETQ. The DNA for the CDR3 is TGCGCCAGCAGCTTAAGCGTAGAGACCCAGTACTTC. The encoded protein is CASSLSVETQYF.

The chain's CDR3 is CASSSKTGTGGSNTEAFF. DNA for the CDR3: TGTGCCAGCAGTTCCAAAACCGGGACAGGGGGCTCGAACACTGAAGCTTTCTTT. V and J are TRBV6-2 or TRBV6-3 and TRBJ1-1; 12 bases match TRBD1. The CDR3 covers 18 residues. After removal of 4 bases from V and 1 base from J, the junction contained 10 bases not matched to a gene. Germline-derived CDR1 and CDR2 are MNHEY and SVGEGT.

This clonotype was found many times. This chain links TRBV10-3 with TRBJ2-7; D is unresolved. In germline, CDR1 is ENHRY, CDR2 SYGVKD. This CDR3 region has 14 residues. V was trimmed by 4 bases and J by 6 bases, leaving 16 bases between them. The CDR3 loop reads CAISVSGALGEQYF. The CDR3 DNA follows: TGTGCCATCAGTGTATCGGGCGCTTTGGGCGAGCAGTACTTC.

This clonotype was seen many times. The V call is TRBV4-1, the J call TRBJ2-7; D possibly corresponds to TRBD1 (6 bases). Trimming took 1 base from V and 6 from J, leaving 16 bases between them. CDR3 length equals 15 residues. Germline CDR1 is MGHRA and CDR2 is YSYEKL. The CDR3 region has the DNA TGCGCCAGCAGCCAAGCCCGACAGGCCATTACCGAGCAGTACTTC. This codes for CASSQARQAITEQYF.

This clonotype was seen ten or more times. V and J are TRBV4-3 and TRBJ2-7; 11 nucleotides match TRBD2. CDR3 size: 15 residues. Germline V lookup: CDR1 LGHNA, CDR2 YSLEER. V shed 4 bases, J shed 2 bases, and the junction held 4 bases outside the gene matches. The CDR3 sequence: CASSPGTSGPYEQYF. Here the CDR3 DNA reads TGCGCCAGCAGCCCCGGGACTAGCGGACCCTACGAGCAGTACTTC.

This clonotype was seen many times. The rearrangement joins TRBV28 to TRBJ2-5; 7 bases fit TRBD1. CDR3 length: 14 amino acids. The V segment lost 8 bases and the J segment 5 bases; nucleotides outside the gene matches: 11. The V gene's germline CDR1 is MDHEN and CDR2 SYDVKM. The CDR3 here is CASLPTGPGETQYF. CDR3 nucleotides: TGTGCCAGCCTTCCGACAGGGCCAGGGGAGACCCAGTACTTC.

In its sample, this clonotype was seen many times. J is TRBJ2-7 and V is TRBV4-1; 10 positions agree with TRBD2. V dropped 4 bases and J dropped 5; count of bases not matched to a gene: 5. CDR1 and CDR2 from the germline V gene are MGHRA and YSYEKL. The CDR3 length is 14 residues. The CDR3 DNA reads as TGCGCCAGCAGCCCCCTAGCGGGAGATCACGAGCAGTACTTC. Residues: CASSPLAGDHEQYF.

This clonotype was recorded at least ten times. This rearrangement joins TRBV12-3 or TRBV12-4 to TRBJ2-5; D gene uncertain. V gave up 1 base and J gave up 5 bases, with 8 bases separating them. This CDR3 spans 13 amino acids. DNA for the CDR3: TGTGCCAGCAGTTTAGGCGTGGGGGAGACCCAGTACTTC. This codes for CASSLGVGETQYF.

Many counts were recorded for this clonotype. J is TRBJ2-2 and V is TRBV12-3 or TRBV12-4; the match to TRBD2 covers 9 bases. The CDR3 runs to 15 residues. Germline trimming cut 7 bases from V and 5 bases from J; bases unmatched to any gene: 8. The CDR3 sequence: CASTSSGIGTGELFF. CDR3 in DNA: TGTGCCAGCACCTCTAGCGGGATAGGAACCGGGGAGCTGTTTTTT.

In this sample, this clonotype turned up many times. V is TRBV19 and J is TRBJ1-2; possibly TRBD1 for D (5 bases). Looked up from germline, CDR1 is LNHDA and CDR2 is SQIVND (reference sequence). The CDR3 runs to 13 residues. Trimming took 3 bases from V and 6 from J, leaving 11 bases between them. CDR3 sequence (DNA): TGTGCCAGTAGTATTGGAGGGGCGAATGGCTACACCTTC. This codes for CASSIGGANGYTF.

The V and J genes are TRBV5-1 and TRBJ2-7, with 7 nucleotides matching TRBD1. CDR3 length: 15 residues. V dropped 3 bases and J dropped 2; count of bases not matched to a gene: 8. Germline lookup yields CDR1 SGHRS and CDR2 YFSETQ. This CDR3 reads CASSSWDSRAYEQYF. CDR3 coding DNA: TGCGCCAGCAGCTCATGGGACAGCAGAGCCTACGAGCAGTACTTC.

This clonotype was detected ten times or more. The genes are TRBV10-3 and TRBJ1-6; D not certain. Trimming left V 3 bases short and J 6 bases short, with 3 bases between. This CDR3 region has 12 residues. Germline lookup yields CDR1 ENHRY and CDR2 SYGVKD. The CDR3 loop is CAISDFNSPLHF. CDR3 nucleotide sequence: TGTGCCATCAGTGATTTTAATTCACCCCTCCACTTT.

The chain has TRBV9 and TRBJ1-6; 7 bases fit TRBD1. J was trimmed by 4 bases and V by 4 bases; bases with no gene match: 5. This CDR3 is built from 15 residues. Germline V gene lookup returns CDR1 SGDLS and CDR2 YYNGEE. CDR3 nucleotide sequence: TGTGCCAGCAGCTTAACGGGACAGTATAATTCACCCCTCCACTTT. Translated: CASSLTGQYNSPLHF. Together with reference TRBV9 and TRBJ1-6, the CDR3 gives the full variable domain: DSGVTQTPKHLITATGQRVTLRCSPRSGDLSVYWYQQSLDQGLQFLIQYYNGEERAKGNILERFSAQQFPDLHSELNLSSLELGDSALYFCASSLTGQYNSPLHFGNGTRLTVT.

V gene TRBV6-4 combines with J gene TRBJ2-7, with 10 bases identical to TRBD1. CDR3 size: 14 residues. CDR1 is MRHNA and CDR2 is SNTAGT in the germline V gene. The V gene end was trimmed by 6 bases and the J gene end by 3 bases; junction bases not matched to a gene: 5. The CDR3 protein is CASRGDRGRYEQYF. The CDR3 nucleotides read TGTGCCAGCAGGGGGGACAGGGGTCGCTACGAGCAGTACTTC.

This clonotype was seen repeatedly, ten times or more. The chain employs TRBV5-1 and TRBJ2-5, with D maybe TRBD1 (6 bases). Germline V gives CDR1 SGHRS, CDR2 YFSETQ. The CDR3 spans 16 residues. The germline V and J ends were trimmed by 5 bases and 1 base, with 18 bases remaining between them. CDR3 residues: CASSLAIDRIQETQYF. The CDR3 DNA reads as TGCGCCAGCAGTCTCGCGATAGACAGGATCCAAGAGACCCAGTACTTC.

This clonotype showed up many times. The V call is TRBV6-2 or TRBV6-3, the J call TRBJ2-7; no clear D. Per the germline V gene, CDR1 is MNHEY and CDR2 is SVGEGT. This CDR3 region has 12 residues. Trimming removed 7 bases from V and 10 bases from J, with 17 bases in between. CDR3 region: CASTNLLGGQYF. The DNA of the CDR3 is TGTGCCAGCACAAACCTCCTCGGTGGACAGTACTTC.

The rearrangement links TRBV28 to TRBJ1-1, with D maybe TRBD1 (6 bases). V was cut by 7 bases and J by 4 bases, with 16 bases left in between. Germline V gene lookup returns CDR1 MDHEN and CDR2 SYDVKM. The CDR3 totals 14 residues. The CDR3 loop is CASITRGGSTEAFF. For the CDR3, the DNA is TGTGCCAGCATCACCAGGGGTGGGAGCACTGAAGCTTTCTTT. Variable domain in full (rest from reference TRBV28 and TRBJ1-1): DVKVTQSSRYLVKRTGEKVFLECVQDMDHENMFWYRQDPGLGLRLIYFSYDVKMKEKGDIPEGYSVSREKKERFSLILESASTNQTSMYLCASITRGGSTEAFFGQGTRLTVV.

This clonotype was observed many times. The chain joins TRBV20-1 to TRBJ1-5, with D possibly being TRBD1 (5 bases). Between the trimmed V and J ends, which lost 1 base and 6 bases, there was a span of 22 bases. Germline V lookup: CDR1 DFQATT, CDR2 SNEGSKA (reference sequence). The CDR3 sequence is 17 residues long. Here the CDR3 reads CSARVPWGDRSVQPQHF. In DNA, the CDR3 is TGCAGTGCTAGAGTCCCTTGGGGCGACAGAAGTGTTCAGCCCCAGCATTTT.

This clonotype was picked up many times. V and J are TRBV9 and TRBJ2-2; the D gene is possibly TRBD1 (5 bases). The CDR3 is 13 residues long. The germline gives CDR1 SGDLS, CDR2 YYNGEE. V was pared by 4 bases and J by 3 bases, with 7 bases between. This chain's CDR3 is CASSLGDTGELFF. CDR3 sequence (DNA): TGTGCCAGCAGCTTAGGGGACACCGGGGAGCTGTTTTTT. The entire variable domain, with the rest obtained from reference TRBV9 and TRBJ2-2, is as follows: DSGVTQTPKHLITATGQRVTLRCSPRSGDLSVYWYQQSLDQGLQFLIQYYNGEERAKGNILERFSAQQFPDLHSELNLSSLELGDSALYFCASSLGDTGELFFGEGSRLTVL.

The chain combines TRBV12-3 or TRBV12-4 with TRBJ2-7; 11 positions match TRBD1. The CDR3 contains 18 residues. The V and J ends lost 4 bases and 3 bases, in that order; junction bases with no gene match: 14. CDR3 protein: CASSSTWTGGMEDYEQYF. In nucleotides, the CDR3 is TGTGCCAGCAGTTCGACGTGGACAGGGGGCATGGAAGACTACGAGCAGTACTTC.

V gene TRBV6-4 combines with J gene TRBJ2-5, with 8 bases matching TRBD2. This CDR3 is built from 15 residues. CDR1 MRHNA and CDR2 SNTAGT come from the germline V gene. V lost 7 bases, J lost 7 bases, and 14 bases stayed unmatched. The CDR3 nucleotides read TGTGCCAGCAACCGAGCGGGGGAGCCGTCGCGGACCCAGTACTTC. Its protein is CASNRAGEPSRTQYF.

The chain uses TRBV2 and TRBJ2-4; weak D call: TRBD2 (5 bases). Germline-derived CDR1 and CDR2 are SNHLY and FYNNEI. V was shortened by 10 bases and J by 1 base, with 11 bases between the two germline ends. The length of the CDR3 is 13 residues. CDR3 nucleotide sequence: TGTGCCAACCGGGGAGAGGCCAAAAACATTCAGTACTTC. Residues: CANRGEAKNIQYF.

Ten or more counts support this clonotype. The genes are TRBV6-1 and TRBJ1-1; tentative D call: TRBD1 (6 bases). V was trimmed by 0 bases and J by 11 bases, leaving 13 bases between them. Germline lookup yields CDR1 MNHNS and CDR2 SASEGT. The CDR3 consists of 13 residues. The CDR3 DNA sequence: TGTGCCAGCAGTGAAGCTTGGAAGGGGGGGGCTTTCTTT. Translation: CASSEAWKGGAFF.